The clone carrying this T cell receptor beta chain was recorded a few times. Its antigen is unknown. CDR1 is SGHNT, CDR2 YYREEE, per germline (reference sequence). The CDR3 is 16 residues long. Losses at the gene ends were 5 bases for V and 8 bases for J; bases not matched to a gene: 9. The data were obtained in a study of cytomegalovirus exposure and HLA in healthy donors. Study-wide context: A prior analysis found more than 90 million unique TCR beta sequences from 170 million or so T cells. HLA-typed donors were the source of roughly 80 million unique TCRs held in an early data release.

Findings and limits, study-wide: Information on immune exposure was restricted to one variable (CMV serostatus). Cytomegalovirus association was listed for roughly 160 TCR beta chains.

PCR amplification relied on 60 Vbeta primers (plus 13 Jbeta primers). The assay was immunoSEQ multiplex PCR, and TCRdb's table has in-frame clones only and misses some. Among about 150,000 clones listed, 60% to 85% were seen once. The rearrangement joins TRBV5-4 to TRBJ1-6; TRBD1 agrees at 11 bases. The origin of this receptor is a man younger than 40 in good health and CMV-seronegative. Input material: PBMCs. The CDR3 loop is CASRPRGQGAHSPLHF. In DNA form, the CDR3 reads TGTGCCAGCAGACCTCGAGGACAGGGGGCTCATTCACCCCTCCACTTT.